This TCR beta chain was sequenced for a study of beta chain features in type 1 diabetes. Unmatched junction bases numbered 0, after V lost 1 base and J lost 2 bases. CDR1 and CDR2 (germline): SGHAT, FQNNGV. CDR3 length: 14 residues. Expressed TCRB transcripts were sequenced after all isolated RNA was converted to cDNA. The method was immunoSEQ multiplex PCR; TCRdb's version includes in-frame clones alone and lacks a portion of them. There are around 250,000 clones in the sample; 25% to 35% occur only once, and 4% lies in the top ten. The chain combines TRBV11-2 with TRBJ2-7, with 9 bases identical to TRBD1. The sequence derives from a man aged 25 to 45 in good health. Source material: central memory CD4+ T cells from blood. CDR3 in amino acids: CASSLGTGAYEQYF. CDR3 nucleotides: TGTGCCAGCAGCTTAGGGACAGGGGCCTACGAGCAGTACTTC.